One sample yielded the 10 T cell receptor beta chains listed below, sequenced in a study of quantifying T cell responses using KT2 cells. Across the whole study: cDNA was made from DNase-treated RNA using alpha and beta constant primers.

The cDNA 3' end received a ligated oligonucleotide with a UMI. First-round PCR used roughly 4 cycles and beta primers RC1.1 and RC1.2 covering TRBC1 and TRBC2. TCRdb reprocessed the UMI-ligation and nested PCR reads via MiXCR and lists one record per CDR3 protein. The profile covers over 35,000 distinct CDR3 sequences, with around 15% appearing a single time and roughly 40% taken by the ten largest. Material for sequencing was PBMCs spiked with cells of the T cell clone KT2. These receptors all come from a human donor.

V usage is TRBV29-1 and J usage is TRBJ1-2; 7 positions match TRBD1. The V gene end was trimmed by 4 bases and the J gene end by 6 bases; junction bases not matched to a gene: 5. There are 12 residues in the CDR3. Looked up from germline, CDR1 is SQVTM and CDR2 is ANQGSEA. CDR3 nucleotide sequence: TGCAGCGTTGGAGGGGGCGGCGATGGCTACACCTTC. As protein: CSVGGGGDGYTF.

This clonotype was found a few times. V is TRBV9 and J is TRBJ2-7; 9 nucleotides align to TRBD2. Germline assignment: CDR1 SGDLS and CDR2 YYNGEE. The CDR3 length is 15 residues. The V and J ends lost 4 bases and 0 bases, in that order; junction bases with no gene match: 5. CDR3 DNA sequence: TGTGCCAGCAGCCCAGCGGGAGGATACTCCTACGAGCAGTACTTC. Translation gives CASSPAGGYSYEQYF.

This chain's CDR3 is CASSPQGEYSGNTIYF. The CDR3 DNA follows: TGTGCCAGCTCACCACAGGGAGAGTACAGTGGAAACACCATATATTTT. The chain combines TRBV18 with TRBJ1-3; no firm D call. The germline gives CDR1 KGHSH, CDR2 LQKENI. This CDR3 spans 16 amino acids. Trimming removed 1 base from V and 3 bases from J, with 13 bases in between.

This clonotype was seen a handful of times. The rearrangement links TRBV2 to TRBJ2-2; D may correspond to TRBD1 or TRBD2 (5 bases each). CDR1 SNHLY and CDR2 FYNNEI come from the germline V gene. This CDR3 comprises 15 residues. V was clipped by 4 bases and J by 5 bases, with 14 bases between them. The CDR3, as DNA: TGTGCCAGCAGTGCCTCAGGGACGAGGACCGGGGAGCTGTTTTTT. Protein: CASSASGTRTGELFF.

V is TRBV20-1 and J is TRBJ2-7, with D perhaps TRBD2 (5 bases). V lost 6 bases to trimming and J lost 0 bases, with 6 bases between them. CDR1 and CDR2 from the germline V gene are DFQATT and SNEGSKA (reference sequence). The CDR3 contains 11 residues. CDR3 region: CSAAGSYEQYF. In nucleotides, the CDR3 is TGCAGTGCGGCGGGCTCCTACGAGCAGTACTTC.

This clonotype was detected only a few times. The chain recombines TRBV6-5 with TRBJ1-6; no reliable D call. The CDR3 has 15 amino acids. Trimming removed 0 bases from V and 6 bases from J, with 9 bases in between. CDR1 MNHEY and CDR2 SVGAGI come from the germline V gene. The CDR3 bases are TGTGCCAGCAGTTACTCCGAGGCATCTAATTCACCCCTCCACTTT. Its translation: CASSYSEASNSPLHF.

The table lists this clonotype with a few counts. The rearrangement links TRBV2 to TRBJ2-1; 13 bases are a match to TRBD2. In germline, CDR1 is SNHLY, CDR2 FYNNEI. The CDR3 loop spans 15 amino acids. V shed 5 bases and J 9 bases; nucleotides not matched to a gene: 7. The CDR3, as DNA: TGTGCCAGCAGTTCTACTAGCGGGGGGGCCGGTGAGCAGTTCTTC. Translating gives CASSSTSGGAGEQFF.

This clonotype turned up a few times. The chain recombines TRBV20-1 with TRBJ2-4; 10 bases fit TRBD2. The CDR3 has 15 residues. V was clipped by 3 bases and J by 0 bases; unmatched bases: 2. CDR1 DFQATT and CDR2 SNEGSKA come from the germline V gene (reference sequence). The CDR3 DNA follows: TGCAGTGCTAGGCTAGCGGGGGTAGCCAAAAACATTCAGTACTTC. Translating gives CSARLAGVAKNIQYF.

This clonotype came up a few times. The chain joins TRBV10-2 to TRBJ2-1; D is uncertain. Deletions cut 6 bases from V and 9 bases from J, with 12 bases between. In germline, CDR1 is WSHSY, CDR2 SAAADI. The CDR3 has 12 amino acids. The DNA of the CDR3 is TGCGCCAGCAGGGGCCTTGTACTTGAGCAGTTCTTC. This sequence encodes CASRGLVLEQFF.

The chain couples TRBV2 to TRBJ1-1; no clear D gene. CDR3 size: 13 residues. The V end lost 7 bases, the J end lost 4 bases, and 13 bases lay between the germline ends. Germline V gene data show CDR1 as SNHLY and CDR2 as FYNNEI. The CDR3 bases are TGTGCCAGCATTCGGGAATTGGGCACTGAAGCTTTCTTT. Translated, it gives CASIRELGTEAFF. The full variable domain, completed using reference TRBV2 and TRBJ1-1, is EPEVTQTPSHQVTQMGQEVILRCVPISNHLYFYWYRQILGQKVEFLVSFYNNEISEKSEIFDDQFSVERPDGSNFTLKIRSTKLEDSAMYFCASIRELGTEAFFGQGTRLTVV.